Listed below are T cell receptor beta chains from one sample, sequenced in a study of blood T cell repertoires in COVID-19. Sequencing was performed with immunoSEQ multiplex PCR; in TCRdb, only in-frame clones are kept and a portion is missing. This table holds about 350,000 clones, roughly 87% found once. Sequencing was carried out using peripheral blood. These receptors were collected from a man aged 30 to 45 with COVID-19, enrolled during active disease. CDR3s include the opening cysteine and the closing phenylalanine or tryptophan.

>TRBV5-1
CASSQGTAVGTSSEQYF
>TRBV6-6
CASSYWDSPYEQYF
>TRBV19
CASVKGGSEKLFF
>TRBV5-6
CASSLFESSGANVLTF
>TRBV28
CASSAPAGEGYNEQFF
>TRBV12-1
CASSFVVWGQGRKYKRYAFF
>TRBV7-8
CASSPAGYEQYF
>TRBV30
CAWSVPTKEKLFF
>TRBV6-5
CASSFPGGEPEAFF
>TRBV1
CTSSQDLAGSTDTQYF
>TRBV14
CASSQGTGNGYTF
>TRBV3-1/TRBV3-2
CASSRGRQYF
>TRBV7-2
CASSLSQQGADTEAFF
>TRBV6-5
CASSQDRAYQPQHF
>TRBV6-5
CASSYQGYEQYF
>TRBV27
CASSEAGGPTSSYEQYF
>TRBV3-1/TRBV3-2
CASSQQGGNTIYF
>TRBV12-5
CASGLGSGVFNEQFF
>TRBV4-2
CASSHHSPTAYNEQFF
>TRBV4-3
CASSQDGTSAYEQYF
>TRBV6-5
CASTDFRSSGNTIYF
>TRBV6-2/TRBV6-3
CASTYQSKQPQHF
>TRBV5-6
CASSLWRQGTNQPQHF
>TRBV7-2
CASSIPLQRGSEQYF
>TRBV29-1
CSVGTLDEQFF
>TRBV19
CASTRGTSGVNEQFF
>TRBV7-3
CASSLKAEETQYF
>TRBV18
CASSPAPTTGGGYGYTF
>TRBV7-6
CASSSDYFSGELFF
>TRBV2
CASKGRDSGNTIYF
>TRBV23-1
CASSPWTGGVTQYF
>TRBV18
CASSEGYGYTF
>TRBV9
CASSVGWGMNTEAFF
>TRBV11-2
CASSLPVIGQGNYGYTF
>TRBV7-2
CASSFTGTSGRLNEQFF
>TRBV4-1
CASSPRELLGAVEKLFF
>TRBV6-5
CASTRDRGWTEAFF
>TRBV6-1
CASSGLELHYLTNYGYTF
>TRBV6-5
CASSSQVGEAFF
>TRBV2
CASRQGAGADTQYF